A selection of T cell receptor beta chains follows, all from one sample in a study of T-cell reconstitution after alpha-beta-depleted transplantation in children. TCRdb re-called the PCR reads with MiXCR, one entry per CDR3 protein. Of roughly 45,000 distinct CDR3 sequences listed, approximately 9.2% are singletons. The sample consisted of PBMCs, mostly from graft donor cells, taken 60 days after TCRalphabeta/CD19-depleted stem cell transplant. All receptors come from a male patient between 2 and 15 years old who had a stem cell transplant for chronic granulomatous disease, so the T cells may come from the graft donor. Each CDR3 is given with its conserved first and last residue.

j_gene | v_gene | CDR3aa
TRBJ2-7 | TRBV6-1 | CASRDGKYEQYF
TRBJ1-6 | TRBV5-1 | CASSLGDHYNSPLHF
TRBJ2-1 | TRBV7-6 | CASSRLTGEMFF
TRBJ2-7 | TRBV3-1 | CASSQELASGSYEQYF
TRBJ1-3 | TRBV6-1 | CASRPTWGGNTIYF
TRBJ2-7 | TRBV9 | CASSVGAGGYEQYF
TRBJ1-6 | TRBV21-1 | CARHPGTKKLYNSPLHF
TRBJ1-1 | TRBV7-6 | CASSLTENTEAFF
TRBJ1-3 | TRBV30 | CAWRPRSNSGNTIYF
TRBJ2-1 | TRBV5-1 | CASSPGLAGDNEQFF
TRBJ2-2 | TRBV19 | CASSMAGAPGTGELFF
TRBJ2-7 | TRBV5-6 | CASSVPGRSSYEQYF
TRBJ1-3 | TRBV20-1 | CSAVMGVSSGNTIYF
TRBJ1-6 | TRBV12-3/TRBV12-4 | CASSFSAGSPLHF
TRBJ2-3 | TRBV20-1 | CSARDQRGSTDTQYF
TRBJ2-2 | TRBV11-2 | CASSFEGSHTGELFF
TRBJ2-5 | TRBV27 | CASSPRMGSQETQYF